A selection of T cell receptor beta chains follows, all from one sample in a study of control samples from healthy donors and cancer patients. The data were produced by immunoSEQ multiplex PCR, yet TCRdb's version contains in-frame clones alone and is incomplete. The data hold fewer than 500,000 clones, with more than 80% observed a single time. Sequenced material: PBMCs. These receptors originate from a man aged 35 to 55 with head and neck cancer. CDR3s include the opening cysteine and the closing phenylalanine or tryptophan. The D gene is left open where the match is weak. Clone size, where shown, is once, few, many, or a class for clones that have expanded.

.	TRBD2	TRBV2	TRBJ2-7	CASSLSPLAETYEQYF	TGTGCCAGCAGCCTCTCCCCACTAGCGGAGACCTACGAGCAGTACTTC
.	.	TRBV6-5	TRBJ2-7	CASSYSIAYEQYF	TGTGCCAGCAGTTACTCGATTGCCTACGAGCAGTACTTC
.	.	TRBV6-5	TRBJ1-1	CASSYWGNTEAFF	TGTGCCAGCAGTTATTGGGGAAACACTGAAGCTTTCTTT
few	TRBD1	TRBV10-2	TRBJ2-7	CASRSGQTLEQYF	TGCGCCAGCAGGTCGGGACAGACCCTTGAGCAGTACTTC
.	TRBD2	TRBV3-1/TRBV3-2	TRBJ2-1	CASSQDSGGRAGNEQFF	TGTGCCAGCAGCCAAGATTCTGGTGGGAGGGCCGGAAATGAGCAGTTCTTC
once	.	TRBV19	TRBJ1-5	CASNNRAPGSNQPQHF	TGTGCCAGTAACAATCGGGCACCCGGGAGCAATCAGCCCCAGCATTTT
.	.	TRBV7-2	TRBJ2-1	CASSLGDPSEQFF	TGTGCCAGCAGCTTAGGGGATCCCAGTGAGCAGTTCTTC
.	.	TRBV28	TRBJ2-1	CASSDYNEQFF	TGTGCCAGCTCAGACTACAATGAGCAGTTCTTC
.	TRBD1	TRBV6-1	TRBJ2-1	CASSETGKFNEQFF	TGTGCCAGCAGTGAGACAGGGAAGTTCAATGAGCAGTTCTTC
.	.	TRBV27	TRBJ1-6	CASSKNNSPLHF	TGTGCCAGCAGTAAAAATAATTCACCCCTCCACTTT
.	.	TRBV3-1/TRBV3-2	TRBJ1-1	CASSQGFQNTEAFF	TGTGCCAGCAGCCAAGGATTCCAGAACACTGAAGCTTTCTTT
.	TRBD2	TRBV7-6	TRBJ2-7	CASSSRSTSGTYEQYF	TGTGCCAGCAGCTCACGCTCGACTAGCGGGACCTACGAGCAGTACTTC
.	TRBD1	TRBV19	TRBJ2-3	CASSVPGQGKDTQYF	TGTGCCAGTAGTGTTCCGGGACAGGGTAAAGATACGCAGTATTTT
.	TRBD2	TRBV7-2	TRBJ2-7	CASSRGLAGPSYEQYF	TGTGCCAGCAGCCGTGGACTAGCGGGGCCCTCCTACGAGCAGTACTTC
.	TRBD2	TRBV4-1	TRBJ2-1	CASSLRDAGLAGPDEQFF	TGCGCCAGCAGCTTGAGGGATGCTGGACTAGCGGGGCCGGATGAGCAGTTCTTC
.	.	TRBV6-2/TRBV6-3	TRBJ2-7	CASSHVPHEQYF	TGTGCCAGCAGCCACGTGCCACACGAGCAGTACTTC
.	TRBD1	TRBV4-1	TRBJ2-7	CASSLRTGQNEQYF	TGCGCCAGCAGCCTTCGGACAGGGCAAAACGAGCAGTACTTC
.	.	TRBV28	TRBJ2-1	CASTKVLYNEQFF	TGTGCCAGCACCAAGGTTCTTTACAATGAGCAGTTCTTC
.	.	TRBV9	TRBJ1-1	CASSSDGEAFF	TGTGCCAGCAGCTCGGACGGTGAAGCTTTCTTT
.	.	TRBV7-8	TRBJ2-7	CASSLVAGAEPQYF	TGTGCCAGCAGCTTAGTGGCAGGGGCGGAACCGCAGTACTTC
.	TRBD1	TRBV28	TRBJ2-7	CASSYGDRESEQYF	TGTGCCAGCAGTTACGGGGACAGGGAGTCCGAGCAGTACTTC
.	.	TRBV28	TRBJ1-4	CASSPWFSEKLFF	TGTGCCAGCAGTCCTTGGTTTAGTGAAAAACTGTTTTTT
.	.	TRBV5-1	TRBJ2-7	CASSHTWEQYF	TGCGCCAGCAGCCACACCTGGGAGCAGTACTTC
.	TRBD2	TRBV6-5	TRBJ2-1	CASSFAGGLFNEQFF	TGTGCCAGCAGCTTCGCGGGGGGACTCTTCAATGAGCAGTTCTTC
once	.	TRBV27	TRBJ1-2	CASSSQGSKNYGYTF	TGTGCCAGCAGTTCACAGGGTAGTAAGAACTATGGCTACACCTTC
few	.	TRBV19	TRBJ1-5	CASSSPLGGSQHF	TGTGCCAGTAGCTCCCCCTTAGGAGGGTCCCAGCATTTT
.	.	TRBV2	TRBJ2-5	CASSEAGGRWETQYF	TGTGCCAGCAGTGAAGCTGGGGGCCGGTGGGAGACCCAGTACTTC
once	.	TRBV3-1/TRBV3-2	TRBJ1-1	CASSQGANTEAFF	TGTGCCAGCAGCCAAGGAGCGAACACTGAAGCTTTCTTT
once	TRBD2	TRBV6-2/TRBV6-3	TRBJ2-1	CASSHRGLANEQFF	TGTGCCAGCAGTCACCGTGGACTAGCCAATGAGCAGTTCTTC
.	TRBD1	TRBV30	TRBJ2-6	CAESRGRQGSANVLTF	TGTGCCGAGTCCCGCGGCCGACAGGGCTCGGCCAACGTCCTGACTTTC
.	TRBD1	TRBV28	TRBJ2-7	CASKPPTGTGIYEQYF	TGTGCCAGCAAACCACCGACAGGGACAGGAATCTACGAGCAGTACTTC
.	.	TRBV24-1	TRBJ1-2	CATSDPRVTYGYTF	TGTGCCACCAGTGACCCTAGGGTAACCTATGGCTACACCTTC
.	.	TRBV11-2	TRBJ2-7	CASSLVTGSYEQYF	TGTGCCAGCAGCTTAGTTACGGGTTCCTACGAGCAGTACTTC
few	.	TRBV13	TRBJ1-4	CASSAQGLANEKLFF	TGTGCCAGCAGCGCCCAGGGGTTAGCTAATGAAAAACTGTTTTTT
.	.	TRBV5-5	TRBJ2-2	CASSLGLRTLAGELFF	TGTGCCAGCAGCTTGGGGCTGAGGACACTTGCCGGGGAGCTGTTTTTT
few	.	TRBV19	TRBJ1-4	CASSLPPAFTPTTNEKLFF	TGTGCCAGTAGTCTCCCGCCAGCTTTTACCCCGACAACTAATGAAAAACTGTTTTTT
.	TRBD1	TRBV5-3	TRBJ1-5	CARSRDRENQPQHF	TGTGCCAGAAGCCGGGACAGGGAGAATCAGCCCCAGCATTTT
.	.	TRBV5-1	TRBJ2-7	CASSLESYEQYF	TGCGCCAGCAGCTTGGAGAGCTACGAGCAGTACTTC
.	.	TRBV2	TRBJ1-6	CASSERSSYNSPLHF	TGTGCCAGCAGCGAGCGGAGCTCCTATAATTCACCCCTCCACTTT
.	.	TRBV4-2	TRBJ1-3	CASSQDLSSGWGLDTIYF	TGTGCCAGCAGCCAAGATCTTTCTTCTGGGTGGGGTTTGGACACCATATATTTT
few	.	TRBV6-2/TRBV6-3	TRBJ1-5	CASSYEREQQPQHF	TGTGCCAGCAGTTACGAGAGGGAACAACAGCCCCAGCATTTT
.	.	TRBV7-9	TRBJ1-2	CASSSFRLDNYGYTF	TGTGCCAGCAGCTCCTTCAGGCTGGATAACTATGGCTACACCTTC
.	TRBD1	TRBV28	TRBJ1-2	CATQGVDYGYTF	TGTGCCACCCAGGGGGTCGACTATGGCTACACCTTC
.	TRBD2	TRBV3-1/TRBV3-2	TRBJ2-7	CASGISGSSYEQYF	TGTGCCTCAGGGATTAGCGGGAGCTCCTACGAGCAGTACTTC
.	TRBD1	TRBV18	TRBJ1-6	CASRDSDSPLHF	TGTGCCAGCCGGGACAGCGATTCACCCCTCCACTTT
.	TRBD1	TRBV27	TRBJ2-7	CASSSRGRGLSEQYF	TGTGCCAGCAGTTCCCGGGGCAGGGGGCTCTCCGAGCAGTACTTC
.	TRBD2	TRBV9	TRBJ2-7	CASSPGLAGVSSSYEQYF	TGTGCCAGCAGCCCGGGACTAGCGGGAGTCTCAAGCTCCTACGAGCAGTACTTC
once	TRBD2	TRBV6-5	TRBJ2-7	CASTPGLAVYEQYF	TGTGCCAGCACTCCGGGACTAGCGGTCTACGAGCAGTACTTC
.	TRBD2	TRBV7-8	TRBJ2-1	CASSLEGSGRGFF	TGTGCCAGCAGCTTAGAAGGTAGCGGGAGGGGGTTCTTC
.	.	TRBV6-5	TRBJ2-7	CASSYTGGGNSYEQYF	TGTGCCAGCAGTTACACCGGAGGGGGAAACTCCTACGAGCAGTACTTC
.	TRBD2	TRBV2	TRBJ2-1	CASSGPSGTYNEQFF	TGTGCCAGCAGCGGCCCTAGCGGCACCTACAATGAGCAGTTCTTC
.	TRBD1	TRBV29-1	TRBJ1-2	CSMGTVAGYTF	TGCAGCATGGGGACAGTAGCTGGCTACACCTTC
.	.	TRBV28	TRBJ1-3	CASRPPGHISGNTIYF	TGTGCCAGCAGGCCACCGGGACATATCTCTGGAAACACCATATATTTT
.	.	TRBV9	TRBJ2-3	CASSGGGGVSTDTQYF	TGTGCCAGCAGCGGAGGGGGCGGGGTTAGCACAGATACGCAGTATTTT
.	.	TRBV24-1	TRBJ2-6	CATSPSPGRSSGANVLTF	TGTGCCACCAGCCCTTCCCCGGGCAGGAGCTCTGGGGCCAACGTCCTGACTTTC